A single sample gave rise to the 5 T cell receptor beta chains below, sequenced in a study of type 1 regulatory T cells. Using its own MiXCR run on the reads, TCRdb lists one record per CDR3 protein. The repertoire has about 62,000 distinct CDR3 sequences, 62% of them found once; the top ten carry roughly 1.9%. The antigens these receptors bind are not known. Sequences were obtained from cultured non-Tr1 T cells, either the whole culture or a sorted T cell fraction (not recorded which). These receptors came from a human donor in good health.

The chain recombines TRBV7-9 with TRBJ2-7; D perhaps matches TRBD2 (5 bases). The CDR3 extends over 15 amino acids. V lost 2 bases, J lost 0 bases, and 11 bases lay in between. Per the germline V gene, CDR1 is SEHNR and CDR2 is FQNEAQ (reference sequence). This CDR3 reads CASSLWVGSSYEQYF. The CDR3 bases are TGTGCCAGCAGCTTATGGGTGGGGAGCTCCTACGAGCAGTACTTC.

The table lists this clonotype with a few counts. This rearrangement joins TRBV27 to TRBJ1-4; D is ambiguous. Germline V lookup: CDR1 MNHEY, CDR2 SMNVEV (reference sequence). Trimming left V 0 bases short and J 5 bases short, with 10 bases between. The CDR3 is made up of 15 amino acids. This CDR3 is CASSLSGFRNEKLFF. As DNA, the CDR3 is TGTGCCAGCAGTTTATCGGGTTTCAGAAATGAAAAACTGTTTTTT.

This rearrangement joins TRBV6-2 or TRBV6-3 to TRBJ2-7, with 7 bases identical to TRBD2. The germline CDR1 and CDR2 sequences are MNHEY and SVGEGT. The CDR3 spans 19 residues. Germline trimming cut 4 bases from V and 0 bases from J; bases unmatched to any gene: 18. CDR3 in amino acids: CASSFPFSGRTQFSYEQYF. CDR3 in DNA: TGTGCCAGCAGTTTTCCCTTCTCCGGGAGGACCCAATTCTCCTACGAGCAGTACTTC.

This rearrangement joins TRBV3-1 to TRBJ2-7; unclear D gene. The CDR3 has 14 amino acids. Germline values: CDR1 LGHDT, CDR2 YNNKEL (reference sequence). V shed 4 bases and J shed 3 bases, with 13 bases lying between them. CDR3 bases: TGTGCCAGCAGCCCCTTTTCCCACTTCTACGAGCAGTACTTC. Translation gives CASSPFSHFYEQYF.

CDR3 DNA: TGCGCCAGCAGCCGGGATGGGCAGAACTCCTACAATGAGCAGTTCTTC. Translation gives CASSRDGQNSYNEQFF. The V and J genes are TRBV4-1 and TRBJ2-1; no clear D. The CDR3 is 16 amino acids. Germline V gives CDR1 MGHRA, CDR2 YSYEKL. Trimming took 4 bases from V and 0 from J, leaving 13 bases between them.